The 29 T cell receptor beta chains reported below all come from one sample, sequenced in a study of blood T cell repertoires in COVID-19. Generated by immunoSEQ multiplex PCR, the TCRdb table keeps only in-frame clones and is missing some. The sample yields about 280,000 clones, roughly 90% seen once. The sequencing input was peripheral blood. These TCRs come from a woman aged 30 to 39 with COVID-19, enrolled during active disease.

This chain uses TRBV4-2 with TRBJ1-5, with D hard to call. The CDR3 totals 14 residues. The V gene lost 5 bases and the J gene lost 4 bases, with 12 bases spanning the gap. The germline V gene has CDR1 LGHNA and CDR2 YNFKEQ. The CDR3 loop reads CASSVRTGNQPQHF. CDR3 DNA sequence: TGTGCCAGCAGCGTCCGGACGGGGAATCAGCCCCAGCATTTT.

This chain joins TRBV19 and TRBJ1-2, with 8 bases matching TRBD1. V lost 7 bases to trimming and J lost 8 bases; unmatched junction nucleotides: 18. The CDR3 is 16 amino acids. Germline values: CDR1 LNHDA, CDR2 SQIVND (reference sequence). Here the CDR3 DNA reads TGTGCCAGTACCCCCCCCCAGGGGGCTCCTTGGTGGGGCTACACCTTC. Its translation: CASTPPQGAPWWGYTF.

This chain uses TRBV5-4 with TRBJ2-7, with 8 bases aligning to TRBD2. V lost 7 bases, J lost 6 bases, and 12 bases stayed unmatched. Germline V gives CDR1 SGHNT, CDR2 YYREEE (reference sequence). This CDR3 contains 14 residues. This CDR3 is CASGSSAGAREQYF. The CDR3 bases are TGTGCCAGCGGTAGTTCAGCGGGAGCTCGCGAGCAGTACTTC.

The chain joins TRBV2 to TRBJ2-3; D is undetermined. The CDR3 runs to 12 residues. V was clipped by 4 bases and J by 3 bases, with 5 bases between them. Germline V gives CDR1 SNHLY, CDR2 FYNNEI. CDR3 sequence: CASSGITDTQYF. The CDR3, as DNA: TGTGCCAGCAGTGGTATTACAGATACGCAGTATTTT.

The chain recombines TRBV5-1 with TRBJ1-5; D gene unclear. CDR1 and CDR2 from the germline V gene are SGHRS and YFSETQ. V lost 4 bases and J lost 4, with 18 bases in between. There are 16 residues in the CDR3. The CDR3 DNA follows: TGCGCCAGCAGCCCTGGAGTACCCGACGGGAATCAGCCCCAGCATTTT. Its protein product is CASSPGVPDGNQPQHF.

The J gene is TRBJ2-1, the V gene TRBV6-4; tentative D call: TRBD2 (6 bases). The CDR3 contains 15 residues. Looked up from germline, CDR1 is MRHNA and CDR2 is SNTAGT. V lost 5 bases and J 0 bases, leaving 11 bases between the germline ends. CDR3 nucleotide sequence: TGTGCCAGCAGTCAGAGCGGGCCCTCCTACAATGAGCAGTTCTTC. This translates into CASSQSGPSYNEQFF.

The chain has TRBV6-6 and TRBJ1-1, with TRBD1 identical over 12 bases. Germline V gene sequence: CDR1 MNHNY, CDR2 SVGAGI (reference sequence). The CDR3 has 16 residues. J gave up 4 bases and V 5 bases, and 8 bases lay outside the gene matches. CDR3: CASSTSGQGASTEAFF. As DNA, the CDR3 is TGTGCCAGCAGTACCTCGGGACAGGGGGCGAGCACTGAAGCTTTCTTT.

This clone has just one count. This sequence joins TRBV3-1 (or the pseudogene TRBV3-2) and TRBJ1-4, with D unresolved. The CDR3 sequence is 14 residues long. Per germline, CDR1 LGHDT and CDR2 YNNKEL (reference sequence). The V end lost 3 bases, the J end lost 8 bases, and 13 bases lay between the germline ends. The CDR3 nucleotides read TGTGCCAGCAGCCATGGCGGCTGGAGGGAAAAACTGTTTTTT. Translating it yields CASSHGGWREKLFF.

Points on this clone: Other DNA sequences in this sample translate to the same CDR3. The chain carries TRBV6-5 and TRBJ2-1, with 9 bases that match TRBD2. Germline loops: CDR1 MNHEY, CDR2 SVGAGI. With 2 bases clipped from V and 5 bases from J, the junction kept 4 bases outside the gene matches. This CDR3 spans 15 amino acids. The CDR3 protein is CASSYRGGGNNEQFF. In DNA, the CDR3 is TGTGCCAGCAGTTACCGCGGGGGGGGAAACAATGAGCAGTTCTTC.

V is TRBV30 and J is TRBJ1-1; D might be TRBD1 (5 bases). V was pared by 2 bases and J by 5 bases, with 12 bases between. The length of the CDR3 is 13 residues. From germline, CDR1 is GTSNPN and CDR2 SVGIG (reference sequence). In DNA form, the CDR3 reads TGTGCCTGGAGTCCGGGACTAACAACTGAAGCTTTCTTT. Its translation: CAWSPGLTTEAFF.

In DNA form, the CDR3 reads TGTGCCAGCAGCTTCAACAGGGGCAATGAGCAGTTCTTC. Translated, it gives CASSFNRGNEQFF. This rearrangement joins TRBV7-8 to TRBJ2-1, with 7 bases that match TRBD1. This CDR3 is built from 13 residues. Trimming removed 3 bases from V and 6 bases from J; junction bases left unmatched: 2. CDR1 and CDR2 from the germline V gene are SGHVS and FQNEAQ.

Written as DNA, the CDR3 is TGTGCCTGGAGTAGGGAGGGGGATACCTACGAGCAGTACTTC. It encodes CAWSREGDTYEQYF. The chain links TRBV30 to TRBJ2-7, with D perhaps TRBD2 (7 bases). This CDR3 contains 14 residues. V was clipped by 2 bases and J by 2 bases, with 13 bases between them. From germline, CDR1 is GTSNPN and CDR2 SVGIG (reference sequence).

This chain links TRBV7-2 with TRBJ2-5; 8 nucleotides align to TRBD2. The CDR3 contains 18 residues. Germline lookup yields CDR1 SGHTA and CDR2 FQGNSA. Unmatched junction bases numbered 11, after V lost 0 bases and J lost 2 bases. Here the CDR3 reads CASSLALRGGRNQETQYF. The CDR3 region has the DNA TGTGCCAGCAGCTTAGCGTTGCGAGGCGGGAGGAATCAAGAGACCCAGTACTTC.

The chain carries TRBV11-2 and TRBJ2-5, with D tentatively TRBD2 (6 bases). This CDR3 is built from 15 residues. Trimming took 5 bases from V and 5 from J, leaving 18 bases between them. Germline V gene data show CDR1 as SGHAT and CDR2 as FQNNGV. DNA for the CDR3: TGTGCCAGCAGCACCCAATGGGGGGTCAGGGAGACCCAGTACTTC. This translates into CASSTQWGVRETQYF.

V usage is TRBV27 and J usage is TRBJ2-2, with TRBD2 identical over 13 bases. The CDR3 extends over 16 amino acids. Germline values: CDR1 MNHEY, CDR2 SMNVEV (reference sequence). The trim removed 3 bases at V and 6 bases at J, leaving 4 bases unmatched. CDR3 DNA sequence: TGTGCCAGCAGTTTGTCGGGACTAGCGGGATCCGGGGAGCTGTTTTTT. Amino acid sequence: CASSLSGLAGSGELFF.

The J gene is TRBJ2-6, the V gene TRBV7-9; D is perhaps TRBD1 (6 bases). The ends were cut back, 4 bases at V and 3 bases at J, with 13 bases in the middle. This CDR3 region has 16 residues. Per the germline V gene, CDR1 is SEHNR and CDR2 is FQNEAQ (reference sequence). Here the CDR3 reads CASSSSTGFGANVLTF. The CDR3, as DNA: TGTGCCAGCAGCTCCTCCACAGGGTTTGGGGCCAACGTCCTGACTTTC.

The rearrangement joins TRBV10-2 to TRBJ1-2, with D unresolved. V shed 1 base and J shed 1 base, with 7 bases lying between them. CDR1 and CDR2 (germline): WSHSY, SAAADI. The CDR3 contains 14 residues. CDR3 protein: CASSEYGGNYGYTF. The DNA for the CDR3 is TGCGCCAGCAGTGAGTATGGCGGTAACTATGGCTACACCTTC.

This clone showed up just once. The rearrangement uses TRBV19 and TRBJ2-7; D is possibly TRBD2 (6 bases). The CDR3 spans 14 residues. The V gene's germline CDR1 is LNHDA and CDR2 SQIVND (reference sequence). V was trimmed by 6 bases and J by 7 bases, leaving 19 bases between them. The CDR3 sequence: CASRRDSGGVEQYF. The CDR3 DNA is TGTGCCAGTAGGAGAGATAGCGGAGGCGTGGAGCAGTACTTC.

The chain couples TRBV12-3 or TRBV12-4 to TRBJ2-7, with D possibly TRBD1 on 6 matching bases. The CDR3 spans 13 residues. Trimming removed 8 bases from V and 5 bases from J, with 16 bases in between. In DNA form, the CDR3 reads TGTGCCAGCTCCCGAAGGGGGATCGACGAGCAGTACTTC. This encodes CASSRRGIDEQYF.

The chain couples TRBV5-1 to TRBJ2-1; 9 nucleotides line up with TRBD2. The ends lost 0 bases at V and 15 bases at J; junction bases unmatched: 10. Germline V gene data show CDR1 as SGHRS and CDR2 as YFSETQ. CDR3 size: 14 residues. DNA for the CDR3: TGCGCCAGCAGCTTGGATGGCGGGAGGGCCAGGTTGTTCTTC. It yields the protein CASSLDGGRARLFF.

The chain has TRBV6-5 and TRBJ1-3; perhaps TRBD1 as D (6 bases). Per germline, CDR1 MNHEY and CDR2 SVGAGI. The length of the CDR3 is 15 residues. Trimming stripped 3 bases from V and 2 bases from J, with 11 bases between. CDR3 DNA sequence: TGTGCCAGCAGTTATTTTGGACAGCCTGGAAACACCATATATTTT. Its translation is CASSYFGQPGNTIYF.

This clone showed up just once. In nucleotides, the CDR3 is TGTGCCAGCAGTTCCCCCCTAGCGGGAGGTAACTATGAGCAGTTCTTC. Residues: CASSSPLAGGNYEQFF. V usage is TRBV6-6 and J usage is TRBJ2-1; 11 nucleotides agree with TRBD2. The CDR3 length is 16 residues. Germline CDR1 MNHNY, CDR2 SVGAGI (reference sequence). Trimming took 4 bases from V and 8 from J; bases not matched to a gene: 10.

The CDR3 DNA sequence: TGTGCCACCAGCAGAGGGGACAGCTATCAGCCCCAGCATTTT. Translating gives CATSRGDSYQPQHF. V is TRBV15 and J is TRBJ1-5, with 7 bases that match TRBD1. The CDR3 spans 14 residues. V was clipped by 1 base and J by 5 bases; unmatched bases: 2. Germline V gene lookup returns CDR1 LNHNV and CDR2 YYDKDF (reference sequence). Full variable domain (remainder filled in from reference TRBV15 and TRBJ1-5): DAMVIQNPRYQVTQFGKPVTLSCSQTLNHNVMYWYQQKSSQAPKLLFHYYDKDFNNEADTPDNFQSRRPNTSFCFLDIRSPGLGDTAMYLCATSRGDSYQPQHFGDGTRLSIL.

The V and J genes are TRBV5-6 and TRBJ1-2, with 7 positions matching TRBD1. CDR3 length equals 14 residues. The V gene's germline CDR1 is SGHDT and CDR2 YYEEEE. J gave up 2 bases and V 5 bases, and 6 bases lay outside the gene matches. CDR3 sequence (DNA): TGTGCCAGCAGTAGGACAGGAGAAAACTATGGCTACACCTTC. It codes for CASSRTGENYGYTF.

V is TRBV2 and J is TRBJ2-5, with D possibly TRBD1 on 5 matching bases. Between the trimmed V and J ends, which lost 3 bases and 2 bases, there was a span of 16 bases. This CDR3 contains 16 residues. Germline CDR1 is SNHLY and CDR2 is FYNNEI. The CDR3 here is CASSENSDMMQETQYF. Here the CDR3 DNA reads TGTGCCAGCAGTGAGAATTCGGACATGATGCAAGAGACCCAGTACTTC.

V and J are TRBV9 and TRBJ1-2; D is possibly TRBD1 (5 bases). V was cut by 3 bases and J by 7 bases, with 19 bases left in between. Germline CDR1 is SGDLS and CDR2 is YYNGEE. This CDR3 is built from 15 residues. The CDR3 DNA sequence: TGTGCCAGCAGCGCTTCCGGGACGGCGGGGTTTGGCTACACCTTC. Its translation is CASSASGTAGFGYTF.

The rearrangement uses TRBV24-1 and TRBJ2-7; 9 bases map to TRBD2. J lost 3 bases, V lost 1 base, and 6 bases had no gene match. The CDR3 has 16 residues. CDR1 is KGHDR, CDR2 SFDVKD, per germline. The CDR3 region is CATSDFPREGGYEQYF. The DNA of the CDR3 is TGTGCCACCAGTGATTTTCCGCGGGAGGGCGGCTACGAGCAGTACTTC.

The gene calls are TRBV5-1 and TRBJ2-7; 9 bases match TRBD2. This CDR3 has 14 residues. The germline V gene encodes CDR1 SGHRS and CDR2 YFSETQ. Trimming removed 3 bases from V and 1 base from J; junction bases left unmatched: 2. CDR3 amino acids: CASSSLAGSYEQYF. The DNA for the CDR3 is TGCGCCAGCAGCTCTCTAGCGGGATCCTACGAGCAGTACTTC.

The chain has TRBV28 and TRBJ2-7, with 10 nucleotides matching TRBD2. Unmatched junction bases numbered 4, after V lost 6 bases and J lost 2 bases. This CDR3 is built from 14 residues. CDR1 and CDR2 (germline): MDHEN, SYDVKM. CDR3 coding DNA: TGTGCCAGCAGGACTAGCGGGCCGACCTACGAGCAGTACTTC. It is translated as CASRTSGPTYEQYF.